This T cell receptor beta chain stems from a study of blood T cell repertoires in COVID-19. Across the study: Both acute and convalescent COVID-19 samples were obtained from the United States, Italy and Spain.

This CDR3 is 13 amino acids long. The germline V and J ends were trimmed by 8 bases and 6 bases, with 13 bases remaining between them. In germline, CDR1 is SGHVS, CDR2 FNYEAQ. The method was immunoSEQ multiplex PCR; TCRdb's version includes in-frame clones alone and lacks a portion of them. The table includes approximately 290,000 clones, about nine tenths detected once. This sequence was found in a young man with active or convalescent COVID-19. J is TRBJ1-4 and V is TRBV7-6, with D maybe TRBD1 (5 bases). Sequenced input: peripheral blood. In DNA, the CDR3 is TGTGCCAGCGGCGAATCGGGGGATGAAAAACTGTTTTTT. This translates into CASGESGDEKLFF.